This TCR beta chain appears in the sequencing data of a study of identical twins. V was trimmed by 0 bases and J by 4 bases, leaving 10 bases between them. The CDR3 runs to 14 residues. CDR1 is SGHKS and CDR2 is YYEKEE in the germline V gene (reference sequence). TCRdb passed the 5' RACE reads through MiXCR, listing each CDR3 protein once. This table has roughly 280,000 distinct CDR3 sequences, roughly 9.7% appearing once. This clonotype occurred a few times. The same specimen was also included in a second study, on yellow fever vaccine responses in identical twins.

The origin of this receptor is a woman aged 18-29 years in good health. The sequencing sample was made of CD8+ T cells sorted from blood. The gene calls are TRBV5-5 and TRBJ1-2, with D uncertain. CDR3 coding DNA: TGTGCCAGCAGCTTGGAATGGGATTCCTATGGCTACACCTTC. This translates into CASSLEWDSYGYTF.